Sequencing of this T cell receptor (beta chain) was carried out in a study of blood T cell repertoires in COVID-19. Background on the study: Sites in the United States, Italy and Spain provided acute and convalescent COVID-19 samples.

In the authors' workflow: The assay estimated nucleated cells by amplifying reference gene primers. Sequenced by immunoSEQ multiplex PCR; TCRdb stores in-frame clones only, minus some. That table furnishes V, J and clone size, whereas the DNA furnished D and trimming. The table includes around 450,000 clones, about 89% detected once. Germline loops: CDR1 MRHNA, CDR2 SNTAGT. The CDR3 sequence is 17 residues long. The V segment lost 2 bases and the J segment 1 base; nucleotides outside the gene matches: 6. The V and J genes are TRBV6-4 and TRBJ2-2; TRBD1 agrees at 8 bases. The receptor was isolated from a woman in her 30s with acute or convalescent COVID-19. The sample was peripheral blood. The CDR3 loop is CASSDPRDRLNTGELFF. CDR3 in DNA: TGTGCCAGCAGTGACCCCCGGGACAGGCTGAACACCGGGGAGCTGTTTTTT.